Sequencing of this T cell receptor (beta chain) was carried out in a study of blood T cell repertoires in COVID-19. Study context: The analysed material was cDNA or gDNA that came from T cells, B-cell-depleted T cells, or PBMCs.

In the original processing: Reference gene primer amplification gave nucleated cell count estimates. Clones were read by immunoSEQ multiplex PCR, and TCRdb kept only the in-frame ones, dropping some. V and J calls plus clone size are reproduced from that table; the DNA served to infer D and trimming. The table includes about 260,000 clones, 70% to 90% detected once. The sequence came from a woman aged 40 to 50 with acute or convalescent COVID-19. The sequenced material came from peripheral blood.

Here the CDR3 reads CASSNGGARTDTQYF. CDR3 DNA sequence: TGTGCCAGCAGCAACGGGGGGGCCCGGACAGATACGCAGTATTTT. The J gene is TRBJ2-3, the V gene TRBV3-1 (or the pseudogene TRBV3-2), with 8 positions matching TRBD2. The ends lost 5 bases at V and 3 bases at J; junction bases unmatched: 7. The CDR3 runs to 15 residues. Germline CDR1 and CDR2: LGHDT and YNNKEL (reference sequence).